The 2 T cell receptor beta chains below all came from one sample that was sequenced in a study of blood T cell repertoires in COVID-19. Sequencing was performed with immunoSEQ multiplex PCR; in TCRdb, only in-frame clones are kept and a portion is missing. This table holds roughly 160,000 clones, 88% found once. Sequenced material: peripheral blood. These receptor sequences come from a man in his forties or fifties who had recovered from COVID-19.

The DNA for the CDR3 is TGCAGTGCCCGAGCGGTCAAGACCCAGTACTTC. As protein: CSARAVKTQYF. V usage is TRBV20-1 and J usage is TRBJ2-5, with TRBD2 as a possible D gene (5 bases). Germline V gene data show CDR1 as DFQATT and CDR2 as SNEGSKA (reference sequence). This CDR3 is built from 11 residues. Trimming took 6 bases from V and 6 from J, leaving 11 bases between them.

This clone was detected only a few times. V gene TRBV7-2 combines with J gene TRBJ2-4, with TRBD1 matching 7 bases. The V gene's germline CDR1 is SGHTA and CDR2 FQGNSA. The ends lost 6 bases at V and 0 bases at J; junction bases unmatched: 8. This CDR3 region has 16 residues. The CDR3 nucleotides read TGTGCCAGCAGACCTCCGGGACAGCTAGCCAAAAACATTCAGTACTTC. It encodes CASRPPGQLAKNIQYF.